Below are 2 T cell receptor beta chains sequenced from a single sample in a study of neoadjuvant anti-PD-1 for oral cavity cancer. Time point noted: after neoadjuvant nivolumab, at surgical resection. The protocol was immunoSEQ multiplex PCR, while the TCRdb copy is restricted to in-frame clones and leaves out a portion. The top ten clones hold about a sixth of a sample with tens of thousands of clones, 30% to 40% of them seen once. The input for sequencing was tumor tissue, taken after nivolumab (anti-PD-1) treatment. Source of these receptors: a person aged 35 to 85 with oral cavity squamous cell carcinoma.

In its sample, this clone was seen a few times. The chain has TRBV6-4 and TRBJ1-6; possible D gene TRBD1, 6 bases. The V gene's germline CDR1 is MRHNA and CDR2 SNTAGT. This CDR3 spans 14 amino acids. With 6 bases removed from V and 6 bases from J, the gap between germline ends came to 12 bases. In DNA form, the CDR3 reads TGTGCCAGCAGCGAGGACAGTAGTAATTCACCCCTCCACTTT. Translating it yields CASSEDSSNSPLHF.

This clone was detected a few times. The chain carries TRBV4-1 and TRBJ1-5, with D possibly being TRBD1 (5 bases). CDR3 size: 13 residues. CDR1 is MGHRA, CDR2 YSYEKL, per germline. Trimming stripped 1 base from V and 9 bases from J, with 10 bases between. The CDR3 bases are TGCGCCAGCAGCCAAGCCCGGAGGGGGCCCCAGCATTTT. It encodes CASSQARRGPQHF.